Shown below are 10 T cell receptor beta chains from a single sample sequenced in a study of T cells expressing NK-cell markers. With the 5' RACE reads reprocessed, TCRdb shows one record per CDR3 protein and no DNA. This sample lists fewer than 25,000 distinct CDR3 sequences; its ten largest clones have around 60%. The sequencing input was blood T cells: a sorted CD56 or NKG2C T cell subset, CD4+ or CD8+ T cells, or bulk PBMC T cells (not recorded which). The receptors derive from a man aged 18 to 70 in good health.

This rearrangement joins TRBV6-5 to TRBJ1-2. CDR3 length: 16 residues. CDR1 and CDR2 from the germline V gene are MNHEY and SVGAGI. The CDR3 sequence: CASSYSASGGSGGYTF.

V is TRBV12-3 or TRBV12-4 and J is TRBJ2-3; the TCRdb D gene call, TRBD2, has no DNA to confirm it. This CDR3 has 15 amino acids. Here the CDR3 reads CASSSTSSPTDTQYF.

The CDR3 loop is CASSHGQGAPQYF. The chain recombines TRBV27 with TRBJ2-7; the D call from TCRdb, TRBD1, cannot be confirmed without DNA. The germline gives CDR1 MNHEY, CDR2 SMNVEV (reference sequence). The CDR3 runs to 13 residues.

The V and J genes are TRBV12-3 or TRBV12-4 and TRBJ2-1. This CDR3 spans 15 amino acids. CDR3 protein: CASSDSGEIYNEQFF.

The chain is built from TRBV28 and TRBJ1-1. CDR3 length: 15 residues. Germline V gene sequence: CDR1 MDHEN, CDR2 SYDVKM. This CDR3 is CASSRSHDQMGGAFF.

The V gene is TRBV7-2, the J gene TRBJ1-3. The CDR3 sequence is 15 residues long. Germline loops: CDR1 SGHTA, CDR2 FQGNSA. CDR3: CASSLYAGYGNTIYF.

The CDR3 protein is CASSNRVTQYF. The rearrangement uses TRBV28 and TRBJ2-3; TCRdb designates TRBD1, a call that cannot be tested without DNA. CDR3 length equals 11 residues. Germline CDR1 is MDHEN and CDR2 is SYDVKM.

V and J are TRBV25-1 and TRBJ2-5; TCRdb indicates TRBD1, and absent DNA this call remains unverified. CDR1 MGHDK and CDR2 SYGVNS come from the germline V gene. The CDR3 has 19 residues. The CDR3 loop reads CASSDPDRGRARSEETQYF. Based on the CDR3 plus reference TRBV25-1 and TRBJ2-5, the full variable domain is EADIYQTPRYLVIGTGKKITLECSQTMGHDKMYWYQQDPGMELHLIHYSYGVNSTEKGDLSSESTVSRIRTEHFPLTLESARPSHTSQYLCASSDPDRGRARSEETQYFGPGTRLLVL.

The gene calls are TRBV12-3 or TRBV12-4 and TRBJ1-6. This CDR3 region has 16 residues. CDR3 residues: CASRNSFTGYNSPLHF.

CDR3 sequence: CASSSTGGFRMYEQYF. J is TRBJ2-7 and V is TRBV7-8; TCRdb reports TRBD1, a call that lacks DNA to check it against. Germline assignment: CDR1 SGHVS and CDR2 FQNEAQ. The CDR3 runs 16 residues.